The 7 T cell receptor beta chains below all came from one sample that was sequenced in a study of blood T cell repertoires in COVID-19. Generated by immunoSEQ multiplex PCR, the TCRdb table keeps only in-frame clones and is missing some. The table records 340,000 or so clones, 70% to 90% of them present only once. Sequencing was performed on PBMCs or T cells enriched from blood (not recorded which). These receptor sequences come from a middle-aged woman with acute COVID-19.

This chain links TRBV4-2 with TRBJ2-7; the D is unclear. Germline values: CDR1 LGHNA, CDR2 YNFKEQ. V lost 3 bases to trimming and J lost 3 bases, with 15 bases between them. The CDR3 covers 15 residues. The CDR3 loop reads CASSQNTLVGYEQYF. The CDR3 DNA reads TGTGCCAGCAGCCAGAACACTCTAGTTGGCTACGAGCAGTACTTC.

The rearrangement joins TRBV7-9 to TRBJ1-4, with TRBD1 identical over 7 bases. CDR1 and CDR2 from the germline V gene are SEHNR and FQNEAQ (reference sequence). J was trimmed by 4 bases and V by 6 bases; bases with no gene match: 8. CDR3 length: 15 residues. In DNA form, the CDR3 reads TGTGCCAGCAGTCGCGGGGCAGGGGGTAATGAAAAACTGTTTTTT. Translation: CASSRGAGGNEKLFF.

The chain combines TRBV27 with TRBJ1-5; 9 bases line up with TRBD1. V lost 5 bases to trimming and J lost 4 bases; unmatched junction nucleotides: 24. Germline V gene lookup returns CDR1 MNHEY and CDR2 SMNVEV (reference sequence). The length of the CDR3 is 21 residues. CDR3 in DNA: TGTGCCAGCAGTCCAAGATACCAGCAGGGGACAGGGATTCTTGGGAATCAGCCCCAGCATTTT. Protein: CASSPRYQQGTGILGNQPQHF.

This clone was found a few times. The chain uses TRBV4-1 and TRBJ2-5, with D hard to call. Germline CDR1 and CDR2: MGHRA and YSYEKL. Trimming took 5 bases from V and 0 from J, leaving 10 bases between them. The CDR3 covers 14 residues. In DNA, the CDR3 is TGCGCCAGCAGCATAGCTGCACACCAAGAGACCCAGTACTTC. The encoded protein is CASSIAAHQETQYF.

The genes are TRBV6-5 and TRBJ1-6, with 10 positions matching TRBD1. CDR1 and CDR2 from the germline V gene are MNHEY and SVGAGI. The CDR3 has 14 residues. Trimming took 6 bases from V and 6 from J; bases not matched to a gene: 2. CDR3 in amino acids: CASSGQGGNSPLHF. The CDR3 DNA reads TGTGCCAGCAGCGGACAGGGGGGTAATTCACCCCTCCACTTT.

This chain connects TRBV28 to TRBJ1-2; D might be TRBD1 (5 bases). Germline V gene sequence: CDR1 MDHEN, CDR2 SYDVKM. V lost 6 bases to trimming and J lost 6 bases, with 20 bases between them. The CDR3 has 15 amino acids. The CDR3 DNA is TGTGCCAGCAGCCGAAACAGGAGAAGGTTCGATGGCTACACCTTC. Translation gives CASSRNRRRFDGYTF.

The chain joins TRBV19 to TRBJ1-5, with 7 bases fitting TRBD1. The CDR3 length is 12 residues. J lost 7 bases, V lost 7 bases, and 4 bases had no gene match. Germline V gives CDR1 LNHDA, CDR2 SQIVND (reference sequence). CDR3 in amino acids: CASTHRGQPQHF. CDR3 bases: TGTGCCAGTACCCACAGGGGACAGCCCCAGCATTTT.